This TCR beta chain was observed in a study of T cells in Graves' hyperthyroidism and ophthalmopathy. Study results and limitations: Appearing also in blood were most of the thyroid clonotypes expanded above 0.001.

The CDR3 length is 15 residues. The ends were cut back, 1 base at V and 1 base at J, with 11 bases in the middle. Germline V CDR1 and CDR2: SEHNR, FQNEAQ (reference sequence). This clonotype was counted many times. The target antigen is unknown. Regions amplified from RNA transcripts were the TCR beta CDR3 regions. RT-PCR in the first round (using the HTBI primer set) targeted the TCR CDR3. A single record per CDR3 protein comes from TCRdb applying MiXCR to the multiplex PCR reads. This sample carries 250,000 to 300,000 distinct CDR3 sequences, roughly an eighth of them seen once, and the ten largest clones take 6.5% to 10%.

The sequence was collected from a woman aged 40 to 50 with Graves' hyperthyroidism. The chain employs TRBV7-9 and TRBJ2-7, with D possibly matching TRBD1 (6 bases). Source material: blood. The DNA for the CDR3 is TGTGCCAGCAGCTTAGACAGGGTAGTTTCCTACGAGCAGTACTTC. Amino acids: CASSLDRVVSYEQYF.